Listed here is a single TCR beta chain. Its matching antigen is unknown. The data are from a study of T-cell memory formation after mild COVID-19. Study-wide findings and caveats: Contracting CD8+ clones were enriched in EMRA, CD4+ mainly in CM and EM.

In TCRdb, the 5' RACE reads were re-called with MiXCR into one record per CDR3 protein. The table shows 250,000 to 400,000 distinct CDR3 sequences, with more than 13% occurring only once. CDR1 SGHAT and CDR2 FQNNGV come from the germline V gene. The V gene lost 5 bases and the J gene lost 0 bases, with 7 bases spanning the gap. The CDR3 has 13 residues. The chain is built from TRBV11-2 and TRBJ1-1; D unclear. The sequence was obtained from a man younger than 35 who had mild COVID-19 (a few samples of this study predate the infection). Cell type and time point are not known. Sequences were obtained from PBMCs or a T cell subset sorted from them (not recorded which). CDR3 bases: TGTGCCAGCAGCAGACGGTTGAACACTGAAGCTTTCTTT. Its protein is CASSRRLNTEAFF.